The source of this TCR beta chain is a study of T cells in Graves' hyperthyroidism and ophthalmopathy. Regarding the study as a whole: Blood shared most expanded thyroid clonotypes above 0.001.

What was amplified from RNA transcripts were TCR beta CDR3 regions. The primer set for the first-round RT-PCR of the TCR CDR3 was HTBI. TCRdb recomputed calls from the multiplex PCR reads with MiXCR, one row per CDR3 protein. The repertoire holds approximately 300,000 distinct CDR3 sequences, with 17% as singletons. There are many counts of this clonotype. As yet, its antigen is unknown. Diagnostic assessment was based on clinical symptoms, serum thyroxine and TRAb, thyroid ultrasound and orbital computed tomography. An approximately 9.8 ml volume of fresh peripheral blood provided the PBMCs. The origin of this receptor is a woman aged 55-70 years with Graves' ophthalmopathy. Sequenced input: blood.

The CDR3 reads CASSQDLLGREQFF. In DNA, the CDR3 is TGTGCCAGCAGCCAAGATCTTCTAGGGCGTGAGCAGTTCTTC. This sequence joins TRBV4-2 and TRBJ2-1; D remains ambiguous. The CDR3 loop spans 14 amino acids. The V end lost 0 bases, the J end lost 9 bases, and 12 bases lay between the germline ends. Per the germline V gene, CDR1 is LGHNA and CDR2 is YNFKEQ.